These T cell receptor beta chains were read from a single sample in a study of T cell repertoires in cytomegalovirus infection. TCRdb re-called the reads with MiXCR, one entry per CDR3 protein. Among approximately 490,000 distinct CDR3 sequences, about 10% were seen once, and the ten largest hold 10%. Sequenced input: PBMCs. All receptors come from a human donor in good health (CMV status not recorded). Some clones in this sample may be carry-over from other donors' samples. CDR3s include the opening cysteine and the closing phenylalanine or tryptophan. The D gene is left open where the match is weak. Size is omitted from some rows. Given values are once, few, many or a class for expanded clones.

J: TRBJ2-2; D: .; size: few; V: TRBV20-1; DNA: TGCAGTGCTATAGCAGCCACCGGGGAGCTGTTTTTT; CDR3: CSAIAATGELFF
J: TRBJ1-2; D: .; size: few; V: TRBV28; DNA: TGTGCCAGCATGACCCGGGCAGACCTTGATGGCTACACCTTC; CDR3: CASMTRADLDGYTF
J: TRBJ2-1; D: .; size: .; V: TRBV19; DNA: TGTGCCAGTAGTACCCAGGGGCCAACCTACAATGAGCAGTTCTTC; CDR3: CASSTQGPTYNEQFF
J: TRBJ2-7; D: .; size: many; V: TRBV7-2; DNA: TGTGCCAGCAGCCCTGATCGCGTACGCGAGCAGTACTTC; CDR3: CASSPDRVREQYF
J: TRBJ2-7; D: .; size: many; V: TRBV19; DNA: TGTGCCAGTGGGGATTCTGGCGAGCAGTACTTC; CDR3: CASGDSGEQYF
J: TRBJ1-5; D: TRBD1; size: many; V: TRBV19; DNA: TGTGCCAGTACCTCACAGGGGGGGGGCTATCAGCCCCAGCATTTT; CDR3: CASTSQGGGYQPQHF
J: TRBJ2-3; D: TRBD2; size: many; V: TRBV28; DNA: TGTGCCAGCAGTCCGTCGGGACTAGACCCTACGCAGTATTTT; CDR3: CASSPSGLDPTQYF
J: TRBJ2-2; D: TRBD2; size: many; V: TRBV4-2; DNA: TGTGCCAGCAGCCAAACACAACTAGCGGGAGGGGCGAGGGGCGGGGAGCTGTTTTTT; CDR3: CASSQTQLAGGARGGELFF
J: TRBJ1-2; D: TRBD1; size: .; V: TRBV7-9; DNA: TGTGCCAGCAGCCCGAAAGGGGGCAATGGCTACACCTTC; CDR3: CASSPKGGNGYTF
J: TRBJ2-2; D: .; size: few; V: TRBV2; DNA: TGTGCCAGCTCCAAAACCGGGGTGAACACCGGGGAGCTGTTTTTT; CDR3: CASSKTGVNTGELFF
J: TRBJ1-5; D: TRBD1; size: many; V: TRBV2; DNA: TGTGCCAGCAGGGCCCTGGGGACAGGGAATCAGCCCCAGCATTTT; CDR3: CASRALGTGNQPQHF
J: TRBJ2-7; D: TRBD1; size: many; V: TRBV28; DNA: TGTGCCAGTGGGACAGGGATGACCTACGAGCAGTACTTC; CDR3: CASGTGMTYEQYF
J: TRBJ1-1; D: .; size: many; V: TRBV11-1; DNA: TGTGCCAGCAGCCGCGCCAGGGTCCTGAACACTGAAGCTTTCTTT; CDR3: CASSRARVLNTEAFF
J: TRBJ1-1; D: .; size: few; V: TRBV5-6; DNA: TGTGCCAGCAGTTTATCCGGGCCGGGGCGAGAAGCTTTCTTT; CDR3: CASSLSGPGREAFF
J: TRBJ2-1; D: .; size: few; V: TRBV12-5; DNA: TGTGCTAGCCTCAGGGCCCCCAATGAGCAGTTCTTC; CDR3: CASLRAPNEQFF
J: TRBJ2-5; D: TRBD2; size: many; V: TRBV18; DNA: TGTGCCAGCTCACCAACTAGCGGGATGACCCAAGAGACCCAGTACTTC; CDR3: CASSPTSGMTQETQYF
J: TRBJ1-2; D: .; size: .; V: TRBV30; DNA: TGTGCCTTCAGGGAGAGTGGCTACACCTTC; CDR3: CAFRESGYTF
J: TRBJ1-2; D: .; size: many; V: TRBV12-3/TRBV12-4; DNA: TGTGCCAGCAGTTTAGCTGAATCTCCGGGGGGCTACACCTTC; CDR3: CASSLAESPGGYTF
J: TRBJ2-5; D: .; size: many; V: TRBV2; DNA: TGTGCCAGCAGTGGAGGGACCCAGTACTTC; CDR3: CASSGGTQYF
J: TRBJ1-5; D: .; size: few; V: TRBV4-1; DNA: TGCGCCAGCACCCTTCAGGGTGCGGGCGGACAGCCCCAGCATTTT; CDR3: CASTLQGAGGQPQHF
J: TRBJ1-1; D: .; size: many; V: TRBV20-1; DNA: TGCAGTGCTAGTCATCGATCCAAGCGGGGAGCTTTCTTT; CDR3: CSASHRSKRGAFF
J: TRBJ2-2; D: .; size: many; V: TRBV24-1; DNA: TGTGCCACCGGACTCCCGCTAGGGGAGCTGTTTTTT; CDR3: CATGLPLGELFF
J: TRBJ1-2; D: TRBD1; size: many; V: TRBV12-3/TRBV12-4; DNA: TGTGCCAGCGGGGACAGGGGTAGAGGCTACACCTTC; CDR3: CASGDRGRGYTF
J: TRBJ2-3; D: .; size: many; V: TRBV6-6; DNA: TGTGCCAGCAGGGACCTAGGAGATACGCAGTATTTT; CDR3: CASRDLGDTQYF
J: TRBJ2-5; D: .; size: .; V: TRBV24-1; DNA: TGTGCCACCAGTGTTCTATCGGACCGACAAGAGACCCAGTACTTC; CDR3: CATSVLSDRQETQYF
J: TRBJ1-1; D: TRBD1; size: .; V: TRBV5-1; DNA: TGCGCCAGCAGCCCTGGACCTCCGGACAGGGTCGGAGCTTTCTTT; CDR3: CASSPGPPDRVGAFF
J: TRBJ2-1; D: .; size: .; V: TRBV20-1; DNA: TGCAGTGCTCAGATTGGCTCACCCAAGAAGAATGAGCAGTTCTTC; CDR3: CSAQIGSPKKNEQFF
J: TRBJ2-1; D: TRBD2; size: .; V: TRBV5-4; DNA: TGTGCCAGCAGCTCCCGACGGGAGGGCTCCTACAATGAGCAGTTCTTC; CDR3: CASSSRREGSYNEQFF
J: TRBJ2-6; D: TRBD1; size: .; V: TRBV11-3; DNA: TGTGCCAGCAGCTCGAACCTGGACAGGGGAAGCTCTGGGGCCAACGTCCTGACTTTC; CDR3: CASSSNLDRGSSGANVLTF
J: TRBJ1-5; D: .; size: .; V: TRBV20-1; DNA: TGCAGTGCTAGAGAGGGGTCGGGTCAGCCCCAGCATTTT; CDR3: CSAREGSGQPQHF
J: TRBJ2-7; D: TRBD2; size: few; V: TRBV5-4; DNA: TGTGCCAGCAGGGCCGCCACGGCGGGGGTCTACGAGCAGTACTTC; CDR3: CASRAATAGVYEQYF
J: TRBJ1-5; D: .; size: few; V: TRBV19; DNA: TGTGCCAGTAGTATTGGCAGCCACTTAGTTAATCAGCCCCAGCATTTT; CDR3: CASSIGSHLVNQPQHF
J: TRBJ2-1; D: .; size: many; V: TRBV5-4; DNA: TGTGCCAGCAGCACCAGCTCCTACAATGAGCAGTTCTTC; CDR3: CASSTSSYNEQFF
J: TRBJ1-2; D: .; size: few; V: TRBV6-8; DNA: TGTGCCAGCAGTATGGGACAAGGGTTTGTTGCTAGTGGCTACACCTTC; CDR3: CASSMGQGFVASGYTF
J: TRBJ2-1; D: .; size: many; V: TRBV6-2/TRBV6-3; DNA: TGTGCCAGCCTACTTCTCCCGAGGACCAAGCAGTTCTTC; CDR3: CASLLLPRTKQFF
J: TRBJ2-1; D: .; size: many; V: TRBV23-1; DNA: TGCGCCAGCAGTCAAACCGAGGGTCAAGGGCCCTGCTCCTACAATGAGCAGTTCTTC; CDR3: CASSQTEGQGPCSYNEQFF
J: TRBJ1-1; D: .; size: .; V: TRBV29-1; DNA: TGCAGCGTTGAAGATGGGGGGGTTAACACTGAAGCTTTCTTT; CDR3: CSVEDGGVNTEAFF
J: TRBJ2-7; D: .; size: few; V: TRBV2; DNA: TGTGCCAGCAGTGCCGACAGGGTAACGAGCGGGTGGACCTACGAGCAGTACTTC; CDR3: CASSADRVTSGWTYEQYF
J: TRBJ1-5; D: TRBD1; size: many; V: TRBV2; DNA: TGTGCCAGCTCCCGGGACAGAACCCAGCCCCAGCATTTT; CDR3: CASSRDRTQPQHF
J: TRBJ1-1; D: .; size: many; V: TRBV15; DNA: TGTGCCACCAGCAGAACAGGGAACACTGAAGCTTTCTTT; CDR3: CATSRTGNTEAFF
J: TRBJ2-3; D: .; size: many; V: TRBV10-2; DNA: TGCGCCAGCAGTGACCCCAAAATTCGGCGAGATACGCAGTATTTT; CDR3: CASSDPKIRRDTQYF
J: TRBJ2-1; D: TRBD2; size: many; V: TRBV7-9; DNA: TGTGCCAGCAGCTCCGGGACTAGCAATGAGCAGTTCTTC; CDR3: CASSSGTSNEQFF
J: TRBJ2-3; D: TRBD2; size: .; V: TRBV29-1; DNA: TGCAGCGTTGCTAGCGGGAGTAAAGATACGCAGTATTTT; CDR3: CSVASGSKDTQYF
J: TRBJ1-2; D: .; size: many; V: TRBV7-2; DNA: TGTGCCAGCGGGCTGGGTGGGGGCTTTGGCTACACCTTC; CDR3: CASGLGGGFGYTF
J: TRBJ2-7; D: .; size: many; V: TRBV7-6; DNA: TGTGCCAGCAGCTTAGAACCCCCCTACGAGCAGTACTTC; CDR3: CASSLEPPYEQYF
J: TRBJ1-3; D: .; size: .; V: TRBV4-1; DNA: TGCGCCAGCAGCCAAACCAGGACAGATGGAAACACCATATATTTT; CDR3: CASSQTRTDGNTIYF
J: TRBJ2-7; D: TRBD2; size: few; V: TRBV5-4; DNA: TGTGCCAGCAGCTTGGGGGCGGGAGGCCCCTACTACGAGCAGTACTTC; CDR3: CASSLGAGGPYYEQYF
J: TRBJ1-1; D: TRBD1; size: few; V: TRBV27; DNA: TGTGCCAGCAGTTCCTACCCCATAACAGGGGGTTGGGGCACTGAAGCTTTCTTT; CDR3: CASSSYPITGGWGTEAFF
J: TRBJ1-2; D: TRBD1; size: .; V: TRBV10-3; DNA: TGTGCCATCGCCGGGGACAGGGGATATGGCTACACCTTC; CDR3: CAIAGDRGYGYTF
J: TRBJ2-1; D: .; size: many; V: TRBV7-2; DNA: TGTGCCAGCAGCAAGGGGTCGGGTAGCGCCTACAATGAGCAGTTCTTC; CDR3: CASSKGSGSAYNEQFF